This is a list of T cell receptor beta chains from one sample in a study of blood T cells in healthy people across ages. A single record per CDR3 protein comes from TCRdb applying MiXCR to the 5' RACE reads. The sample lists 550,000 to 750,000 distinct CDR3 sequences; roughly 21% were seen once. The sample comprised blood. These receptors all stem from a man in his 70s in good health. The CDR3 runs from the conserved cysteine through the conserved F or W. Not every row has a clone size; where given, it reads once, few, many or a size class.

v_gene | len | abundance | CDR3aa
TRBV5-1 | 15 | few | CASSLGFPNTGELFF
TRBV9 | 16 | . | CASSVAGTGGIYEQYF
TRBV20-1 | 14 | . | CSAIGSGTPDTQYF
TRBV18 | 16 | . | CASSRETGLSSYEQYF
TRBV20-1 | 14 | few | CSATGTSGINEQYF
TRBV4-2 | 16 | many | CASSHHLAGDRDEQFF
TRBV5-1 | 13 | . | CASRLTGGNEQFF
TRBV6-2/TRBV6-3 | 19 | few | CATQDRGTRSAVSYNEQFF
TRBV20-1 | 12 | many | CSARNPPHEQFF
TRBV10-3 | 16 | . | CAISESSHSGNQPQHF
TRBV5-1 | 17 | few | CASSLGRIGDQQETQYF
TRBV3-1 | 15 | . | CASSQAGPGLDEQFF
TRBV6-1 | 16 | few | CASSTRLGWGGDEQFF
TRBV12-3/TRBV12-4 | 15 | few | CASSSLQGALGEQFF
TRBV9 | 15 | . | CASSRRTATNEKLFF
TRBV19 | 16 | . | CASSIAAGGLNTEAFF
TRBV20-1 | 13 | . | CSASTGIPETQYF
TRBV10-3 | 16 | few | CAISGGQGARNTEAFF
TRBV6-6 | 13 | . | CASSQAAGEKLFF
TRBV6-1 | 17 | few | CASSITGTTSSYNEQFF
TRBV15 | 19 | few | CATSREDWTPTRRDDEQFF
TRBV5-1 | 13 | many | CASSLDQYNEQFF
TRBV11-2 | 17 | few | CASSLDMGQGRNQPQHF
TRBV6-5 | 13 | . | CASKGVSENIQYF
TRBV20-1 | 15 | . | CSARDPVPGGTEAFF
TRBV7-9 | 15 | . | CASSDSGTGSYEQYF
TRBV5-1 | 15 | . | CAGSMDGSRIYEQYF
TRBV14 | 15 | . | CASSQAGVKGNIQYF
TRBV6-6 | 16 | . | CASSYSDRLLSYEQYF
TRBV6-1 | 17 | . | CASSEQQRAPSSYEQYF
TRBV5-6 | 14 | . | CASSFSRGDYGYTF
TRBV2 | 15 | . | CASRTDRDRGYGYTF
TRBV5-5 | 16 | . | CASSLEQARSSYEQYF